What follows are 18 T cell receptor beta chains derived from one specimen sequenced in a study of blood T cell repertoires in COVID-19. The protocol was immunoSEQ multiplex PCR, while the TCRdb copy is restricted to in-frame clones and leaves out a portion. The sample has about 76,000 clones; 86% are singletons. The source material was peripheral blood. The source is a human donor in a cohort sampled during active COVID-19.

The chain has TRBV4-3 and TRBJ2-3; 8 bases line up with TRBD2. V was pared by 1 base and J by 6 bases, with 21 bases of the junction left unmatched. Germline V CDR1 and CDR2: LGHNA, YSLEER. There are 20 residues in the CDR3. CDR3 sequence reads: CASSQVPLFASGFPPDTQYF. The CDR3 nucleotides read TGCGCCAGCAGCCAAGTTCCCCTTTTCGCTAGCGGGTTTCCTCCGGATACGCAGTATTTT.

This chain links TRBV10-3 with TRBJ1-2, with TRBD1 matching 10 bases. The germline gives CDR1 ENHRY, CDR2 SYGVKD. Unmatched junction bases numbered 7, after V lost 8 bases and J lost 4 bases. This CDR3 contains 14 residues. CDR3 sequence: CAISGQGWGYGYTF. DNA of the CDR3: TGTGCCATCTCGGGACAGGGGTGGGGCTATGGCTACACCTTC.

Concerning this clone: The germline gene is not matched at one end of the junction; a read error may be the cause. The CDR3 loop reads CATSDYNEQFF. As DNA, the CDR3 is TGTGCGACTAGCGACTACAATGAGCAGTTCTTC. The genes are TRBV29-1 and TRBJ2-1, with TRBD2 matching 8 bases. The germline V gene has CDR1 SQVTM and CDR2 ANQGSEA. The CDR3 is made up of 11 amino acids.

The genes are TRBV10-1 and TRBJ2-3, with 9 bases aligning to TRBD1. This CDR3 contains 13 residues. The germline V gene has CDR1 WNHNN and CDR2 SYGVQD (reference sequence). V lost 8 bases to trimming and J lost 2 bases; unmatched junction nucleotides: 2. The CDR3 sequence: CASRDRVTDTQYF. DNA for the CDR3: TGCGCCAGCCGGGACAGGGTCACAGATACGCAGTATTTT.

The V gene is TRBV28, the J gene TRBJ1-1, with D perhaps TRBD1 (5 bases). This CDR3 contains 14 residues. The germline V gene has CDR1 MDHEN and CDR2 SYDVKM. V lost 4 bases and J lost 8, with 17 bases in between. The CDR3, as DNA: TGTGCCAGCAGTTCCTGGTCCTCAGGGATAGAAGCTTTCTTT. Translating it yields CASSSWSSGIEAFF.

The chain recombines TRBV5-5 with TRBJ1-2; TRBD1 might be the D (6 bases). This CDR3 is built from 12 residues. Germline CDR1 is SGHKS and CDR2 is YYEKEE (reference sequence). V was pared by 4 bases and J by 5 bases, with 9 bases between. DNA of the CDR3: TGTGCCAGCAGCGCGAGGGGGTATGGCTACACCTTC. Its translation is CASSARGYGYTF.

V gene TRBV13 combines with J gene TRBJ2-7; perhaps TRBD2 as D (7 bases). The CDR3 consists of 15 residues. The V end lost 1 base, the J end lost 5 bases, and 15 bases lay between the germline ends. Germline V gene data show CDR1 as PRHDT and CDR2 as FYEKMQ (reference sequence). CDR3: CASSLVGGTHDEQYF. CDR3 nucleotides: TGTGCCAGCAGCTTAGTCGGGGGGACACACGACGAGCAGTACTTC.

The rearrangement uses TRBV6-5 and TRBJ1-4, with 7 bases aligning to TRBD1. The CDR3 runs 16 residues. The V gene end was trimmed by 4 bases and the J gene end by 0 bases; junction bases not matched to a gene: 5. CDR1 is MNHEY and CDR2 is SVGAGI in the germline V gene. CDR3 DNA: TGTGCCAGCAGTTCTTCCGGGACAGCAACTAATGAAAAACTGTTTTTT. Translated, it gives CASSSSGTATNEKLFF.

The chain combines TRBV6-6 with TRBJ1-3; TRBD1 is a possible D gene (5 bases). There are 15 residues in the CDR3. V gave up 2 bases and J gave up 0 bases, with 8 bases separating them. CDR1 and CDR2 (germline): MNHNY, SVGAGI (reference sequence). DNA of the CDR3: TGTGCCAGCAGTTACAATACAGGCTCTGGAAACACCATATATTTT. This encodes CASSYNTGSGNTIYF.

The J gene is TRBJ2-3, the V gene TRBV11-2; the D gene is possibly TRBD2 (5 bases). The CDR3 consists of 16 residues. Germline CDR1 is SGHAT and CDR2 is FQNNGV. Trimming took off 5 bases at V and 1 base at J, with 16 bases between the two ends. This CDR3 is CASSDTMAGGTDTQYF. The CDR3 coding sequence is TGTGCCAGCAGCGACACGATGGCCGGGGGCACAGATACGCAGTATTTT.

V usage is TRBV5-1 and J usage is TRBJ1-4; 7 positions match TRBD1. CDR3 length: 14 residues. The V gene's germline CDR1 is SGHRS and CDR2 YFSETQ. The junction had 5 bases not matched to a gene; V was cut back by 5 bases and J by 4 bases. The CDR3 loop reads CASRGTAYNEKLFF. The CDR3 region has the DNA TGCGCCAGCAGAGGGACAGCCTATAATGAAAAACTGTTTTTT.

This clone was recorded only once. V gene TRBV3-1 (or the pseudogene TRBV3-2) combines with J gene TRBJ1-5; 8 bases map to TRBD1. The J segment lost 6 bases and the V segment lost 2 bases, leaving 6 bases of the junction unmatched. This CDR3 contains 15 residues. Germline V gene data show CDR1 as LGHDT and CDR2 as YNNKEL (reference sequence). In nucleotides, the CDR3 is TGTGCCAGCAGCCAATCGACAGGGGCGAGTCAGCCCCAGCATTTT. It is translated as CASSQSTGASQPQHF.

The gene calls are TRBV6-5 and TRBJ1-1, with TRBD1 as a possible D gene (5 bases). CDR1 is MNHEY, CDR2 SVGAGI, per germline. V was pared by 6 bases and J by 11 bases, with 13 bases between. The CDR3 runs 11 residues. DNA of the CDR3: TGTGCCAGCAGGGGAACCCCAGGGGCTTTCTTT. This gives the protein CASRGTPGAFF.

The chain links TRBV4-1 to TRBJ1-5; D is unclear. Germline V gene lookup returns CDR1 MGHRA and CDR2 YSYEKL. V gave up 1 base and J gave up 0 bases, with 4 bases separating them. The length of the CDR3 is 14 residues. This chain's CDR3 is CASSQAYSNQPQHF. For the CDR3, the DNA is TGCGCCAGCAGCCAAGCTTATAGCAATCAGCCCCAGCATTTT.

This clone was recorded once. The genes are TRBV7-2 and TRBJ1-5; the D gene is possibly TRBD1 (6 bases). This CDR3 is 15 amino acids long. V was trimmed by 4 bases and J by 1 base, leaving 11 bases between them. Germline CDR1 and CDR2: SGHTA and FQGNSA. CDR3 protein: CASSYTGNSNQPQHF. DNA for the CDR3: TGTGCCAGCAGCTATACAGGGAACAGCAATCAGCCCCAGCATTTT.

The CDR3 nucleotides read TGTGCCAGCAGCCAAGGTCTAAACCCCTACGAGCAGTACTTC. As protein: CASSQGLNPYEQYF. The chain joins TRBV3-1 (or the pseudogene TRBV3-2) to TRBJ2-7; no definite D call. V was trimmed by 1 base and J by 2 bases, leaving 9 bases between them. The CDR3 loop spans 14 amino acids. CDR1 and CDR2 from the germline V gene are LGHDT and YNNKEL (reference sequence).

The chain carries TRBV5-6 and TRBJ1-2, with 8 bases that match TRBD1. The CDR3 contains 15 residues. V was clipped by 4 bases and J by 5 bases; unmatched bases: 10. Germline assignment: CDR1 SGHDT and CDR2 YYEEEE. The CDR3 spells CASSPFAGTGYGYTF. The CDR3 coding sequence is TGTGCCAGCAGCCCCTTCGCCGGGACAGGATATGGCTACACCTTC.

As DNA, the CDR3 is TGCAGCGCAGAGGTGCTGAACACTGAAGCTTTCTTT. Protein: CSAEVLNTEAFF. The rearrangement links TRBV29-1 to TRBJ1-1; D gene uncertain. CDR3 length: 12 residues. Germline V gene data show CDR1 as SQVTM and CDR2 as ANQGSEA. The germline V and J ends were trimmed by 7 bases and 0 bases, with 9 bases remaining between them.